These T cell receptor beta chains were read from a single sample in a study of shared clonotypes between healthy human individuals. The repertoire was sequenced with immunoSEQ multiplex PCR; TCRdb's copy has only in-frame clones and lacks some. The sample records some 2,400,000 clones, approximately 94% being singletons. Sequenced sample: naive CD4+ T cells sorted from blood. All receptors come from a man between 18 and 29 years old in good health. CDR3s include the opening cysteine and the closing phenylalanine or tryptophan. A D gene is named only where the DNA matches it firmly. Some rows mark clone size as missing; the rest say once, few, many or name a class of expanded clone.

size	V	J	D	CDR3	DNA
.	TRBV7-2	TRBJ1-4	.	CASTVSATNEKLFF	TGTGCCAGCACCGTCAGTGCAACTAATGAAAAACTGTTTTTT
.	TRBV28	TRBJ2-7	TRBD2	CASSFLLGLAGGLNYEQYF	TGTGCCAGCAGTTTCCTACTTGGACTAGCGGGGGGCCTGAATTACGAGCAGTACTTC
.	TRBV9	TRBJ2-1	TRBD2	CASSVVVAGTEQFF	TGTGCCAGCAGCGTAGTCGTAGCGGGGACCGAGCAGTTCTTC
.	TRBV2	TRBJ2-7	.	CASTPGSSRYEQYF	TGTGCCAGCACACCAGGGAGTAGTCGGTACGAGCAGTACTTC
.	TRBV5-1	TRBJ2-2	.	CASSSTLNTGELFF	TGCGCCAGCAGCTCTACTCTGAACACCGGGGAGCTGTTTTTT
.	TRBV28	TRBJ2-7	TRBD2	CASSLSGGAFEQYF	TGTGCCAGCAGTCTTAGCGGGGGGGCCTTCGAGCAGTACTTC
.	TRBV28	TRBJ1-2	TRBD1	CASSRTGANYGYTF	TGTGCCAGCAGTCGGACAGGAGCGAACTATGGCTACACCTTC
.	TRBV4-1	TRBJ1-1	TRBD1	CASSQGQTGIGSNTEAFF	TGCGCCAGCAGCCAAGGACAGACAGGGATCGGCTCTAACACTGAAGCTTTCTTT
.	TRBV11-2	TRBJ2-5	.	CASSPTGTQYF	TGTGCCAGCAGCCCTACGGGGACCCAGTACTTC
.	TRBV28	TRBJ1-1	.	CASRNTEAFF	TGTGCCAGCAGAAACACTGAAGCTTTCTTT
once	TRBV5-3	TRBJ2-7	TRBD2	CARIRGLAPYYEQYF	TGTGCCAGAATCAGGGGACTAGCTCCCTACTACGAGCAGTACTTC
.	TRBV9	TRBJ2-1	.	CASSVRGDPSSYNEQFF	TGTGCCAGCAGCGTACGGGGCGATCCGAGCTCCTACAATGAGCAGTTCTTC
.	TRBV13	TRBJ2-1	.	CASSTQTAYNEQFF	TGTGCCAGCAGCACGCAGACGGCCTACAATGAGCAGTTCTTC
.	TRBV10-3	TRBJ1-6	.	CAISGPPGSSWNSPLHF	TGTGCCATCAGTGGCCCTCCGGGCTCATCATGGAATTCACCCCTCCACTTT
.	TRBV28	TRBJ2-5	.	CASSLPRYQETQYF	TGTGCCAGCAGTTTACCGCGGTATCAAGAGACCCAGTACTTC
.	TRBV5-6	TRBJ2-1	TRBD1	CASSSLGQPSNEQFF	TGTGCCAGCAGCTCGTTGGGACAGCCTAGTAATGAGCAGTTCTTC